The 18 T cell receptor beta chains presented below share a single source sample, sequenced in a study of post-analysis software for immune sequencing data. Which antigens these TCRs recognize remains unknown. Study findings and constraints: In patients, about 5 TRBV segments were more frequent than in controls, with TRBV5-6, TRBV5-1 and TRBV20-1 among them.

Unique molecular identifiers featured in each of the TCR beta cDNA libraries. TCRdb re-analysed the PCR reads in MiXCR, keeping a single row per CDR3 protein. In the table there are 750,000 to 950,000 distinct CDR3 sequences, approximately 53% of which are singletons. The specimen was blood. The receptors derive from a girl aged 10 to 17 with multiple sclerosis.

In its sample, this clonotype was seen once. The chain joins TRBV7-2 to TRBJ2-4; D unclear. The CDR3 has 11 amino acids. Germline CDR1 is SGHTA and CDR2 is FQGNSA. V lost 2 bases and J lost 11, with 7 bases in between. Here the CDR3 DNA reads TGTGCCAGCAGCTTACAAGACTTTCAGTACTTC. It translates to CASSLQDFQYF.

This clonotype has just a few counts. The CDR3 nucleotides are TGTGCCTGGAGTGCCCGCGGGGGCGCGAGTGAAAAACTGTTTTTT. Its protein product is CAWSARGGASEKLFF. The chain combines TRBV30 with TRBJ1-4, with a possible D match to TRBD1 (6 bases). This CDR3 has 15 amino acids. Trimming shortened V by 1 base and J by 7 bases, and 16 bases separated the two germline ends. Germline assignment: CDR1 GTSNPN and CDR2 SVGIG (reference sequence).

The chain recombines TRBV30 with TRBJ1-2, with a tentative D call TRBD1 (6 bases). Germline V gene data show CDR1 as GTSNPN and CDR2 as SVGIG (reference sequence). Between the trimmed V and J ends, which lost 8 bases and 5 bases, there was a span of 15 bases. The length of the CDR3 is 12 residues. CDR3 sequence reads: CAQVEQGYGYTF. DNA of the CDR3: TGTGCCCAGGTGGAACAGGGTTATGGCTACACCTTC.

The genes are TRBV10-3 and TRBJ1-1; no clear D gene. The CDR3 is 12 residues long. Germline CDR1 ENHRY, CDR2 SYGVKD. The V end was cut by 4 bases, the J end by 5 bases, with 8 bases between. The CDR3 is CAISGEGTEAFF. In DNA, the CDR3 is TGTGCCATCAGTGGGGAGGGAACTGAAGCTTTCTTT.

The chain combines TRBV15 with TRBJ2-7; 11 bases are a match to TRBD2. CDR3 size: 18 residues. The V gene end was trimmed by 0 bases and the J gene end by 2 bases; junction bases not matched to a gene: 9. Per germline, CDR1 LNHNV and CDR2 YYDKDF (reference sequence). In DNA, the CDR3 is TGTGCCACCAGCAGAGATCAGGGAGGACTAGCGGGTACCTACGAGCAGTACTTC. Encoded protein: CATSRDQGGLAGTYEQYF.

The CDR3 sequence: CEGDTIHNEKLFF. The CDR3 nucleotides read TGTGAGGGGGACACCATCCATAATGAAAAACTGTTTTTT. The chain is built from TRBV7-3 and TRBJ1-4; a weak D match, TRBD1 (6 bases). Germline V lookup: CDR1 SGHTA, CDR2 FQGTGA. This CDR3 region has 13 residues.

This clonotype has a single count. This chain links TRBV6-2 or TRBV6-3 with TRBJ2-7; D perhaps matches TRBD2 (5 bases). This CDR3 has 14 residues. The germline V gene has CDR1 MNHEY and CDR2 SVGEGT. V was trimmed by 5 bases and J by 3 bases, leaving 14 bases between them. DNA of the CDR3: TGTGCCAGCAGTACGACCGGAGGTCTCTACGAGCAGTACTTC. It encodes CASSTTGGLYEQYF.

The V call is TRBV7-3, the J call TRBJ2-3; tentative D call: TRBD2 (6 bases). Per the germline V gene, CDR1 is SGHTA and CDR2 is FQGTGA. The CDR3 spans 17 residues. V was trimmed by 4 bases and J by 0 bases, leaving 17 bases between them. DNA for the CDR3: TGTGCCAGCAGCTCCCGAGGACCCGGGACTAGCACAGATACGCAGTATTTT. Its protein is CASSSRGPGTSTDTQYF.

The rearrangement uses TRBV10-3 and TRBJ2-7; 7 bases line up with TRBD1. Germline V gene lookup returns CDR1 ENHRY and CDR2 SYGVKD. V lost 7 bases, J lost 2 bases, and 5 bases stayed unmatched. This CDR3 has 13 amino acids. The CDR3: CAITEGQPYEQYF. For the CDR3, the DNA is TGTGCCATCACCGAGGGACAGCCCTACGAGCAGTACTTC.

The gene calls are TRBV7-2 and TRBJ2-4, with unresolved D. CDR1 is SGHTA, CDR2 FQGNSA, per germline. There are 20 residues in the CDR3. The V end was cut by 3 bases, the J end by 0 bases, with 24 bases between. CDR3 amino acids: CASSLGLAVPLKGAKNIQYF. The CDR3 DNA reads TGTGCCAGCAGCTTGGGTCTGGCGGTACCCCTGAAGGGAGCCAAAAACATTCAGTACTTC.

This clonotype occurred once. This sequence joins TRBV2 and TRBJ2-4; possible D gene TRBD1, 6 bases. The DNA end lines up better with TRBJ2-7; the J call may be wrong. The V gene's germline CDR1 is SNHLY and CDR2 FYNNEI. The length of the CDR3 is 15 residues. DNA of the CDR3: TGTGCCAGCAGAGTACAGGGTCTCCCCTCCTACGAGCAGTACTTC. Residues: CASRVQGLPSYEQYF.

There are a few counts of this clonotype. The chain links TRBV30 to TRBJ2-7, with 7 bases identical to TRBD1. This CDR3 is 13 amino acids long. Germline-derived CDR1 and CDR2 are GTSNPN and SVGIG (reference sequence). The trim removed 4 bases at V and 3 bases at J, leaving 6 bases unmatched. The CDR3 nucleotides are TGTGCCTGGACTCGGGACAGTTACTACGAGCAGTACTTC. It codes for CAWTRDSYYEQYF.

In this sample, this clonotype turned up a few times. V gene TRBV6-5 combines with J gene TRBJ2-5; unclear D gene. The CDR3 length is 19 residues. From germline, CDR1 is MNHEY and CDR2 SVGAGI. Between the trimmed V and J ends, which lost 0 bases and 2 bases, there was a span of 22 bases. CDR3 bases: TGTGCCAGCAGTTACTCGGGCAGGTCCGGTCTAACCGGGCAAGAGACCCAGTACTTC. It specifies CASSYSGRSGLTGQETQYF.

This chain links TRBV25-1 with TRBJ2-4; the D is unclear. The CDR3 runs to 11 residues. V was cut by 3 bases and J by 13 bases, with 10 bases left in between. The germline gives CDR1 MGHDK, CDR2 SYGVNS. DNA for the CDR3: TGTGCCAGCAGTGATTCTACGGAGCAGTACTTC. Its translation is CASSDSTEQYF.

The chain carries TRBV5-4 and TRBJ2-3; D is unclear. In germline, CDR1 is SGHNT, CDR2 YYREEE (reference sequence). The germline V and J ends were trimmed by 1 base and 2 bases, with 14 bases remaining between them. The CDR3 totals 16 residues. This CDR3 reads CASSLYNLPNTDTQYF. CDR3 nucleotide sequence: TGTGCCAGCAGCTTGTATAATCTACCTAACACAGATACGCAGTATTTT.

In this sample, this clonotype turned up a few times. The chain is built from TRBV9 and TRBJ2-1, with 8 bases fitting TRBD2. Germline V CDR1 and CDR2: SGDLS, YYNGEE. V dropped 4 bases and J dropped 4; count of bases not matched to a gene: 7. This CDR3 comprises 15 residues. The CDR3 coding sequence is TGTGCCAGCAGCACCGCCAGCGGGAGATACAATGAGCAGTTCTTC. Amino acid sequence: CASSTASGRYNEQFF.

CDR3 sequence reads: CASSFWERGRDTQYF. The CDR3 region has the DNA TGCGCCAGCAGCTTTTGGGAGCGGGGGAGAGATACGCAGTATTTT. The chain has TRBV5-1 and TRBJ2-3; 8 positions agree with TRBD2. CDR1 and CDR2 from the germline V gene are SGHRS and YFSETQ. This CDR3 contains 15 residues. The V and J ends lost 2 bases and 5 bases, in that order; junction bases with no gene match: 7.

The CDR3 nucleotides are TGTGCCAGCAGCTCCCAGACAGGGAATGGCTACACCTTC. This translates into CASSSQTGNGYTF. The chain uses TRBV7-3 and TRBJ1-2; TRBD1 matches at 7 bases. Trimming cost V 4 bases and J 6 bases; bases outside gene matches: 5. The germline V gene has CDR1 SGHTA and CDR2 FQGTGA. The CDR3 runs 13 residues.